One and the same sample provided the 5 T cell receptor beta chains below, sequenced in a study of cytomegalovirus exposure and HLA in healthy donors. With 60 Vbeta and 13 Jbeta primers, the PCR was carried out. Assay: immunoSEQ multiplex PCR; the TCRdb copy retains only in-frame clones and omits some. The table lists some 110,000 clones, around 84% of them singletons. The sample consisted of PBMCs. The source of these receptors is a man aged 25-40 years in good health and CMV-seropositive.

The count of this clone is one. The chain is built from TRBV18 and TRBJ1-5; no clear D gene. The germline CDR1 and CDR2 sequences are KGHSH and LQKENI. V was trimmed by 3 bases and J by 0 bases, leaving 3 bases between them. The CDR3 runs 13 residues. CDR3 in DNA: TGTGCCAGCTCACCCTCTAGCAATCAGCCCCAGCATTTT. Translating gives CASSPSSNQPQHF.

The CDR3 DNA reads as TGTGCCAGCAGTGATGAGGGAGCCATAGCCAAAAACATTCAGTACTTC. It encodes CASSDEGAIAKNIQYF. The chain is built from TRBV2 and TRBJ2-4, with a possible D match to TRBD2 (5 bases). CDR1 and CDR2 from the germline V gene are SNHLY and FYNNEI. V lost 3 bases to trimming and J lost 0 bases, with 12 bases between them. CDR3 length equals 16 residues. The full variable domain, in which reference TRBV2 and TRBJ2-4 provide the parts outside the CDR3, is EPEVTQTPSHQVTQMGQEVILRCVPISNHLYFYWYRQILGQKVEFLVSFYNNEISEKSEIFDDQFSVERPDGSNFTLKIRSTKLEDSAMYFCASSDEGAIAKNIQYFGAGTRLSVL.

The chain joins TRBV27 to TRBJ1-1, with 11 bases matching TRBD1. Germline CDR1 MNHEY, CDR2 SMNVEV (reference sequence). V shed 6 bases and J 8 bases; nucleotides not matched to a gene: 14. This CDR3 is 16 amino acids long. The CDR3 loop is CASRGITGTGGLEAFF. The CDR3 region has the DNA TGTGCCAGCAGGGGAATCACCGGGACAGGGGGTTTAGAAGCTTTCTTT.

This clone has more than one count but fewer than ten. The J gene is TRBJ1-5, the V gene TRBV6-5; 8 bases agree with TRBD1. CDR3 size: 15 residues. Germline CDR1 is MNHEY and CDR2 is SVGAGI. Trimming at V came to 6 bases and at J to 5 bases, leaving 9 bases not matched to a gene. CDR3 loop: CASRRDRWPHQPQHF. The DNA for the CDR3 is TGTGCCAGCAGAAGGGACAGGTGGCCCCATCAGCCCCAGCATTTT.

This chain links TRBV7-8 with TRBJ2-4; 11 bases align to TRBD2. Trimming took 1 base from V and 0 from J; bases not matched to a gene: 14. The CDR3 covers 21 residues. Germline V gene lookup returns CDR1 SGHVS and CDR2 FQNEAQ. CDR3 bases: TGTGCCAGCAGCTTAGAATTAGCGGGAGGGCCTTTTTGGGGAGCCAAAAACATTCAGTACTTC. Translation gives CASSLELAGGPFWGAKNIQYF.